The source of this T cell receptor beta chain is a study of early T cells in non-severe SARS-CoV-2 infection. Regarding the study as a whole: Lookups in VDJdb leaned toward anti-spike CD8 responses and missed private and CD4 specificities.

The TCR library protocol was used to attach unique molecular identifiers. These identifiers were attached to individual cDNA molecules. TCRdb called the 5' RACE reads again in MiXCR, with one record for every CDR3 protein. The top ten clones hold approximately 8% of a sample with tens of thousands of distinct CDR3 sequences, around 9.3% of them seen once. This CDR3 comprises 15 residues. Trimming took off 5 bases at V and 1 base at J, with 12 bases between the two ends. In regard to this clonotype: The antigen is undetermined.

The sequenced sample was whole blood, obtained at baseline. The chain couples TRBV12-3 or TRBV12-4 to TRBJ2-4; D assignment may be TRBD1 or TRBD2 (5 bases each). This receptor was identified in an adult who was a healthcare worker with PCR-confirmed SARS-CoV-2 infection or an uninfected control (not recorded which). CDR3 sequence reads: CASSPPGHAKNIQYF. DNA for the CDR3: TGTGCCAGCAGTCCCCCGGGGCATGCCAAAAACATTCAGTACTTC.